One and the same sample provided the 18 T cell receptor beta chains below, sequenced in a study of CD8+ T cells in alopecia areata. RNA extraction and reverse transcription yielded cDNA as sequencing template. TCRdb keeps only in-frame clones here, not all; method: immunoSEQ multiplex PCR. The sample lists 200,000 to 250,000 clones, around three fifths occurring once. Treatment in this sample: oral pan-JAK inhibitor, 5-10 mg twice daily. The material was CD4+ T cells sorted from blood, obtained at week 4, from a patient treated with tofacitinib. The receptors were gathered from a human donor with alopecia areata.

This rearrangement joins TRBV5-6 to TRBJ2-2; D uncertain. The CDR3 is 13 residues long. Germline V gene data show CDR1 as SGHDT and CDR2 as YYEEEE. Trimming took off 2 bases at V and 2 bases at J, with 4 bases between the two ends. The CDR3 loop is CASSFKNTGELFF. In DNA, the CDR3 is TGTGCCAGCAGCTTCAAAAACACCGGGGAGCTGTTTTTT.

The chain joins TRBV6-6 to TRBJ1-4, with 9 bases matching TRBD1. In germline, CDR1 is MNHNY, CDR2 SVGAGI (reference sequence). Germline trimming cut 8 bases from V and 8 bases from J; bases unmatched to any gene: 6. This CDR3 has 13 residues. CDR3: CASGRDRDEKLFF. The DNA for the CDR3 is TGTGCCAGCGGCCGGGACAGGGACGAAAAACTGTTTTTT.

This clone was found a few times. The genes are TRBV29-1 and TRBJ2-5; D is undetermined. This CDR3 spans 12 amino acids. Germline lookup yields CDR1 SQVTM and CDR2 ANQGSEA. V dropped 6 bases and J dropped 5 bases, with 13 bases sitting between them. Written as DNA, the CDR3 is TGCAGCGTCGCCATAATTGAGGAGACCCAGTACTTC. As protein: CSVAIIEETQYF.

This clone was counted between two and nine times. The chain combines TRBV7-3 with TRBJ1-6; maybe TRBD1 (5 bases). The CDR3 spans 14 residues. From germline, CDR1 is SGHTA and CDR2 FQGTGA. V was pared by 1 base and J by 9 bases, with 10 bases between. The CDR3 is CASSLSQGGSPLHF. The CDR3 region has the DNA TGTGCCAGCAGCTTAAGCCAGGGTGGTTCACCCCTCCACTTT.

The rearrangement links TRBV29-1 to TRBJ2-5, with 8 nucleotides matching TRBD1. This CDR3 has 14 amino acids. J gave up 5 bases and V 6 bases, and 11 bases lay outside the gene matches. Germline V gene lookup returns CDR1 SQVTM and CDR2 ANQGSEA. CDR3 protein: CSVVDRVGAETQYF. The CDR3 bases are TGCAGCGTGGTGGACAGGGTGGGTGCGGAGACCCAGTACTTC.

The chain joins TRBV19 to TRBJ2-1; D uncertain. The CDR3 extends over 16 amino acids. Trimming took off 4 bases at V and 2 bases at J, with 15 bases between the two ends. CDR1 is LNHDA and CDR2 is SQIVND in the germline V gene (reference sequence). The CDR3 bases are TGTGCCAGTAGTAGAGAATCGCTATCCGCCTACAATGAGCAGTTCTTC. This codes for CASSRESLSAYNEQFF.

This clone was counted once. The rearrangement links TRBV7-2 to TRBJ1-2; D is perhaps TRBD1 (5 bases). Deletions cut 5 bases from V and 5 bases from J, with 21 bases between. The CDR3 runs to 16 residues. Germline CDR1 SGHTA, CDR2 FQGNSA. The CDR3 sequence is CASSTRQIAGFYGYTF. The CDR3 DNA follows: TGTGCCAGCAGCACACGACAAATCGCAGGGTTTTATGGCTACACCTTC. The full variable domain, its missing parts supplied by reference TRBV7-2 and TRBJ1-2, is GAGVSQSPSNKVTEKGKDVELRCDPISGHTALYWYRQSLGQGLEFLIYFQGNSAPDKSGLPSDRFSAERTGGSVSTLTIQRTQQEDSAVYLCASSTRQIAGFYGYTFGSGTRLTVV.

The chain recombines TRBV19 with TRBJ1-1; 7 bases fit TRBD1. This CDR3 is 14 amino acids long. Trimming removed 4 bases from V and 3 bases from J; junction bases left unmatched: 5. Germline CDR1 and CDR2: LNHDA and SQIVND (reference sequence). This CDR3 reads CASSTYRGHTEAFF. Written as DNA, the CDR3 is TGTGCCAGTAGTACGTACAGGGGCCACACTGAAGCTTTCTTT.

Worth noting for this clone: The same CDR3 arises from other DNA sequences in this sample as well. The chain is built from TRBV15 and TRBJ2-1, with D unresolved. The CDR3 has 13 amino acids. CDR1 is LNHNV and CDR2 is YYDKDF in the germline V gene (reference sequence). Between the trimmed V and J ends, which lost 1 base and 4 bases, there was a span of 5 bases. CDR3 in DNA: TGTGCCACCAGCAGAGCGGGTTACAATGAGCAGTTCTTC. It specifies CATSRAGYNEQFF. Looking up the rest from reference TRBV15 and TRBJ2-1 gives the full variable domain: DAMVIQNPRYQVTQFGKPVTLSCSQTLNHNVMYWYQQKSSQAPKLLFHYYDKDFNNEADTPDNFQSRRPNTSFCFLDIRSPGLGDTAMYLCATSRAGYNEQFFGPGTRLTVL.

The chain links TRBV7-2 to TRBJ2-5; no clear D gene. This CDR3 has 16 amino acids. V lost 5 bases to trimming and J lost 4 bases, with 20 bases between them. Germline V gives CDR1 SGHTA, CDR2 FQGNSA. The CDR3 sequence: CASSPEGRARLETQYF. The CDR3 DNA follows: TGTGCCAGCAGCCCCGAAGGCCGGGCAAGGTTAGAGACCCAGTACTTC.

This clone was observed a single time. The chain joins TRBV29-1 to TRBJ2-3; 9 bases are a match to TRBD2. The CDR3 is 16 amino acids. Germline trimming cut 0 bases from V and 4 bases from J; bases unmatched to any gene: 8. The germline V gene has CDR1 SQVTM and CDR2 ANQGSEA. CDR3 in amino acids: CSVEDLGGGASDTQYF. CDR3 bases: TGCAGCGTTGAAGATCTTGGCGGGGGGGCCTCAGATACGCAGTATTTT.

This clone was recorded once. The V gene is TRBV13, the J gene TRBJ2-7, with D unclear. Germline V CDR1 and CDR2: PRHDT, FYEKMQ (reference sequence). CDR3 size: 14 residues. V was pared by 4 bases and J by 2 bases, with 12 bases between. CDR3 sequence reads: CASSSKRVPYEQYF. CDR3 nucleotide sequence: TGTGCCAGCAGCTCGAAACGGGTTCCCTACGAGCAGTACTTC.

The table lists this clone with a few counts. CDR3 sequence reads: CASSRQGTGLTF. The CDR3 nucleotides are TGTGCCAGCAGTCGACAGGGAACGGGTCTCACCTTC. The rearrangement uses TRBV2 and TRBJ1-2, with 7 bases identical to TRBD1. This CDR3 comprises 12 residues. Germline-derived CDR1 and CDR2 are SNHLY and FYNNEI. Unmatched junction bases numbered 10, after V lost 5 bases and J lost 13 bases.

The J gene is TRBJ1-5, the V gene TRBV15; 9 bases map to TRBD1. J gave up 6 bases and V 4 bases, and 22 bases lay outside the gene matches. CDR1 and CDR2 (germline): LNHNV, YYDKDF (reference sequence). The CDR3 is made up of 20 amino acids. The CDR3 region is CATSIRSSGQGAPFSQPQHF. In DNA form, the CDR3 reads TGTGCCACCAGCATTCGGTCTTCGGGACAGGGCGCCCCATTCAGTCAGCCCCAGCATTTT.

The chain joins TRBV11-2 to TRBJ2-1, with D unclear. V was shortened by 0 bases and J by 7 bases, with 10 bases between the two germline ends. CDR3 length: 14 residues. Germline assignment: CDR1 SGHAT and CDR2 FQNNGV. The CDR3 bases are TGTGCCAGCAGCTTAGATCAGTTATTAAATGAGCAGTTCTTC. It codes for CASSLDQLLNEQFF. Looking up the rest from reference TRBV11-2 and TRBJ2-1 gives the full variable domain: EAGVAQSPRYKIIEKRQSVAFWCNPISGHATLYWYQQILGQGPKLLIQFQNNGVVDDSQLPKDRFSAERLKGVDSTLKIQPAKLEDSAVYLCASSLDQLLNEQFFGPGTRLTVL.

This sequence joins TRBV5-1 and TRBJ2-3; no clear D gene. Germline V gives CDR1 SGHRS, CDR2 YFSETQ. The V end was cut by 0 bases, the J end by 3 bases, with 11 bases between. CDR3 length equals 15 residues. The CDR3 is CASSLAIGETDTQYF. CDR3 nucleotides: TGCGCCAGCAGCTTGGCCATAGGCGAAACAGATACGCAGTATTTT. The variable domain in full, with the rest retrieved from reference TRBV5-1 and TRBJ2-3, is KAGVTQTPRYLIKTRGQQVTLSCSPISGHRSVSWYQQTPGQGLQFLFEYFSETQRNKGNFPGRFSGRQFSNSRSEMNVSTLELGDSALYLCASSLAIGETDTQYFGPGTRLTVL.

This chain connects TRBV29-1 to TRBJ1-2; 7 bases fit TRBD1. This CDR3 is built from 13 residues. Germline V lookup: CDR1 SQVTM, CDR2 ANQGSEA. Trimming removed 2 bases from V and 7 bases from J; junction bases left unmatched: 7. CDR3 nucleotides: TGCAGCGTTGAATCCGACAGGGAGTTTGGCTACACCTTC. It yields the protein CSVESDREFGYTF. Full variable domain (rest looked up from reference TRBV29-1 and TRBJ1-2): SAVISQKPSRDICQRGTSLTIQCQVDSQVTMMFWYRQQPGQSLTLIATANQGSEATYESGFVIDKFPISRPNLTFSTLTVSNMSPEDSSIYLCSVESDREFGYTFGSGTRLTVV.

The chain carries TRBV29-1 and TRBJ2-7; TRBD1 matches 9 bases. The CDR3 spans 14 residues. The junction had 8 bases not matched to a gene; V was cut back by 4 bases and J by 4 bases. Germline V lookup: CDR1 SQVTM, CDR2 ANQGSEA. CDR3 coding DNA: TGCAGCGTTGTTCGGGACAGGGCATCATACGAGCAGTACTTC. Translating it yields CSVVRDRASYEQYF.